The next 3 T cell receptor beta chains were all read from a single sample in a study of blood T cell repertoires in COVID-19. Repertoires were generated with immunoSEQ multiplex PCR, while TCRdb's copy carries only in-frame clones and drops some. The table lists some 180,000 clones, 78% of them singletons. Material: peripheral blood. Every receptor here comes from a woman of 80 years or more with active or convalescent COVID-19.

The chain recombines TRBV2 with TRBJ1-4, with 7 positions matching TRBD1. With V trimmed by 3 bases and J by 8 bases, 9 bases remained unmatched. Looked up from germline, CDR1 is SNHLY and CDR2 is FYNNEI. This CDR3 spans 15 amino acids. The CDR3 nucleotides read TGTGCCAGCAGTGAGGTTAGGGGGCGAGGAGAAAAACTGTTTTTT. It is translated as CASSEVRGRGEKLFF.

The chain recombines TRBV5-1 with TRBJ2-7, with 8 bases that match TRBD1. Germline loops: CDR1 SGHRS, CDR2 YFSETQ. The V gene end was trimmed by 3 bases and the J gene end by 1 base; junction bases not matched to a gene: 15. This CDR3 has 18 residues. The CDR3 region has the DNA TGCGCCAGCAGCTCCCCGCCTGGACAGGGTTTTCTTTCCTACGAGCAGTACTTC. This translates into CASSSPPGQGFLSYEQYF.

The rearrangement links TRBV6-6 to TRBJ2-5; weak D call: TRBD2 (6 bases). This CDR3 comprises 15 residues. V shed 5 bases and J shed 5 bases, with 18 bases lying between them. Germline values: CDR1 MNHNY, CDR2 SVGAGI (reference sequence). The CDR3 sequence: CASSRLGGGAETQYF. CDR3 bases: TGTGCCAGCAGTCGGCTCGGGGGAGGCGCGGAGACCCAGTACTTC.